These T cell receptor beta chains were read from a single sample in a study of preoperative IRX-2 immunotherapy in early breast cancer. Clones were sequenced by immunoSEQ multiplex PCR, and TCRdb holds only the in-frame ones, with some missing. This table holds about 23,000 clones, more than 80% found once. The sequences come from tumor tissue, collected after IRX-2 immunotherapy. The receptors derive from a human donor with breast cancer. The conserved cysteine and the conserved F or W are not part of the CDR3 here.

v_gene: TRBV9
j_gene: TRBJ2-7
CDR3aa: ASSARGSGRAGYEQY

v_gene: TRBV19
j_gene: TRBJ2-7
CDR3aa: ASSLDGGTYEQY

v_gene: TRBV5-1
j_gene: TRBJ2-2
CDR3aa: ASSWRVSGELF

v_gene: TRBV5-1
j_gene: TRBJ2-1
CDR3aa: ASSLGLASYNEQF

v_gene: TRBV2
j_gene: TRBJ1-3
CDR3aa: ASSGQGNTIY

v_gene: TRBV5-4
j_gene: TRBJ1-1
CDR3aa: ASSLLNTEAF

v_gene: TRBV5-1
j_gene: TRBJ2-7
CDR3aa: ASKPQGGNYEQY

v_gene: TRBV4-1
j_gene: TRBJ2-3
CDR3aa: ASSQDPQADTQY

v_gene: TRBV27
j_gene: TRBJ1-2
CDR3aa: ASSLSRQTISGGYT

v_gene: TRBV7-9
j_gene: TRBJ2-7
CDR3aa: ASSQGSYEQY

v_gene: TRBV11-2
j_gene: TRBJ2-3
CDR3aa: ASSFTIGGQSSTDTQY

v_gene: TRBV2
j_gene: .
CDR3aa: AGSGDYEQY

v_gene: TRBV11-2
j_gene: TRBJ2-1
CDR3aa: ASSYTGINEQF

v_gene: TRBV18
j_gene: TRBJ1-2
CDR3aa: ASSPPNPGRSGYT

v_gene: TRBV10-3
j_gene: TRBJ2-1
CDR3aa: AISPTEYSYNEQF

v_gene: TRBV6-5
j_gene: TRBJ2-7
CDR3aa: VSSYSDTLYYEQY

v_gene: TRBV9
j_gene: TRBJ2-5
CDR3aa: ASSVGGRETQY

v_gene: TRBV7-8
j_gene: TRBJ2-7
CDR3aa: ASSISAYEQY

v_gene: TRBV6-5
j_gene: TRBJ2-7
CDR3aa: ASSYGSGIYEQY

v_gene: TRBV7-6
j_gene: TRBJ1-2
CDR3aa: ASTTNGWDGYT

v_gene: TRBV9
j_gene: TRBJ1-3
CDR3aa: ASSVGGASGPNTIY

v_gene: TRBV5-1
j_gene: TRBJ2-3
CDR3aa: ASSLEDTQY

v_gene: TRBV7-9
j_gene: TRBJ1-2
CDR3aa: ASSFNPTTGDH

v_gene: TRBV4-1
j_gene: .
CDR3aa: ASSLLWGPNQPQY

v_gene: TRBV7-9
j_gene: TRBJ2-3
CDR3aa: ASSLYASGGAGTQY

v_gene: TRBV10-3
j_gene: .
CDR3aa: AISKGTGQDEQY

v_gene: TRBV4-1
j_gene: TRBJ2-5
CDR3aa: ASSQDLPGQETQY

v_gene: TRBV7-2
j_gene: TRBJ1-2
CDR3aa: ASSLEIWGDYGYT

v_gene: TRBV9
j_gene: TRBJ1-1
CDR3aa: ASSVWDGGNTEAF

v_gene: TRBV6-5
j_gene: TRBJ1-5
CDR3aa: ASSYYREQPQH

v_gene: TRBV19
j_gene: TRBJ2-1
CDR3aa: ASSIEAGGYNEQF

v_gene: TRBV19
j_gene: TRBJ1-2
CDR3aa: ASSIDNTNYGYT

v_gene: TRBV20-1
j_gene: TRBJ2-7
CDR3aa: SALDGTPY

v_gene: TRBV29-1
j_gene: TRBJ2-2
CDR3aa: SVVPGQGKVGGELF

v_gene: TRBV18
j_gene: TRBJ1-4
CDR3aa: ASTQEAATNEKLF

v_gene: TRBV5-1
j_gene: TRBJ1-2
CDR3aa: ASSLDRGEGYT

v_gene: TRBV4-1
j_gene: TRBJ2-5
CDR3aa: ASSQDDLRETQY

v_gene: TRBV6-5
j_gene: TRBJ1-1
CDR3aa: ASSFLTGGTEAF

v_gene: TRBV7-9
j_gene: TRBJ1-1
CDR3aa: ASSLGGTATEAF

v_gene: TRBV6-1
j_gene: TRBJ2-7
CDR3aa: ASSLIWESSYEQY

v_gene: TRBV6-6
j_gene: TRBJ2-3
CDR3aa: ASRPSSGGLTQY

v_gene: TRBV28
j_gene: TRBJ2-6
CDR3aa: ASCIGTGIAGANVLT